This T cell receptor (beta chain) was sequenced in a study of blood T cells in healthy people across ages. Whole-study results and caveats: It was not known whether donors were CMV positive (a possible confounder of expanded clonotype changes).

With regard to this clonotype: Its matching antigen is unknown.

This CDR3 contains 15 residues. Germline V gene data show CDR1 as MNHEY and CDR2 as SMNVEV (reference sequence). V was cut by 5 bases and J by 6 bases, with 17 bases left in between. PCR was performed a second time for roughly 7 to 12 cycles using a sample-barcoded 5' primer and a J-beta primer mix. TCRdb fed the 5' RACE reads into MiXCR, producing one record per CDR3 protein. The sample has about 1 million distinct CDR3 sequences, more than 35% seen once. V is TRBV27 and J is TRBJ2-1; the D is unclear. The sequenced sample was blood. This TCR derives from a woman aged 60-70 years in good health. CDR3 loop: CASSRPGPAGNEQFF. The DNA for the CDR3 is TGTGCCAGCAGTCGTCCGGGCCCAGCCGGCAATGAGCAGTTCTTC.